A selection of T cell receptor beta chains follows, all from one sample in a study of blood T cell repertoires in COVID-19. Produced via immunoSEQ multiplex PCR; TCRdb's table is partial and in-frame only. The top ten hold less than 15% of the sample, which has 35,000 to 50,000 clones, about 85% seen once. Sequenced sample: peripheral blood. Source of these receptors: a woman in her sixties or seventies in a cohort sampled during active COVID-19. The CDR3 runs from the conserved cysteine through the conserved F or W. The order of the fields is J gene, D gene, clone size, V gene, CDR3 DNA, CDR3 protein. The D gene is left open where the match is weak. Rows may omit the clone size; those that give it use once, few, many or a size class.

J gene: TRBJ2-1; D gene: .; clone size: .; V gene: TRBV4-1; CDR3 DNA: TGCGCCAGCAGCCAAGCGGAGGCGGCGGGCCATGAGCAGTTCTTC; CDR3 protein: CASSQAEAAGHEQFF
J gene: TRBJ2-7; D gene: .; clone size: .; V gene: TRBV12-3/TRBV12-4; CDR3 DNA: TGTGCCAGCAGTTTAGCGCCGGGAGAGCAGTACTTC; CDR3 protein: CASSLAPGEQYF
J gene: TRBJ2-5; D gene: TRBD2; clone size: .; V gene: TRBV11-3; CDR3 DNA: TGTGCCAGCAGCTTAGGGGCTAGCGGGTACGAGGGAGAGACCCAGTACTTC; CDR3 protein: CASSLGASGYEGETQYF
J gene: TRBJ2-1; D gene: TRBD2; clone size: .; V gene: TRBV2; CDR3 DNA: TGTGCCAGCAGTGGGGGACTAGCGGGACTTACCTACAATGAGCAGTTCTTC; CDR3 protein: CASSGGLAGLTYNEQFF
J gene: TRBJ2-1; D gene: TRBD2; clone size: .; V gene: TRBV18; CDR3 DNA: TGTGCCAGCTCACCAGGTAGCGGGAGCGAGTTCTTC; CDR3 protein: CASSPGSGSEFF
J gene: TRBJ1-5; D gene: .; clone size: .; V gene: TRBV18; CDR3 DNA: TGTGCCAGCTCACAGGATCGATTGAGACAGGGCAATCAGCCCCAGCATTTT; CDR3 protein: CASSQDRLRQGNQPQHF
J gene: TRBJ2-1; D gene: TRBD2; clone size: .; V gene: TRBV5-1; CDR3 DNA: TGCGCCAGCAGCCCGGGACTAGCGGGAGAGATTGAGCAGTTCTTC; CDR3 protein: CASSPGLAGEIEQFF
J gene: TRBJ2-3; D gene: TRBD1; clone size: .; V gene: TRBV5-8; CDR3 DNA: TGTGCCAGCAGCTTGGCCGGGACAGTCACAGATACGCAGTATTTT; CDR3 protein: CASSLAGTVTDTQYF
J gene: TRBJ2-5; D gene: .; clone size: .; V gene: TRBV21-1; CDR3 DNA: TGTGCCAGCAGCAAAAGAAGGAGAGGGCCGGAGGAGACCCAGTACTTC; CDR3 protein: CASSKRRRGPEETQYF
J gene: TRBJ2-1; D gene: TRBD2; clone size: .; V gene: TRBV6-1; CDR3 DNA: TGTGCCAGCAGAGAAGGACTAGCGGGAGGGAATGAGCAGTTCTTC; CDR3 protein: CASREGLAGGNEQFF
J gene: TRBJ2-2; D gene: TRBD2; clone size: .; V gene: TRBV5-1; CDR3 DNA: TGCGCCAGCAGCCTCGGGACTAGCCTTAACACCGGGGAGCTGTTTTTT; CDR3 protein: CASSLGTSLNTGELFF
J gene: TRBJ1-1; D gene: .; clone size: .; V gene: TRBV6-6; CDR3 DNA: TGTGCCAGCAGTTCCGAGTGGCAGGGAGCTTTCTTT; CDR3 protein: CASSSEWQGAFF
J gene: TRBJ2-5; D gene: .; clone size: .; V gene: TRBV5-1; CDR3 DNA: TGCGCCAGCAGCTTGGCCCTAAGAGGGGAGACCCAGTACTTC; CDR3 protein: CASSLALRGETQYF
J gene: TRBJ2-7; D gene: .; clone size: .; V gene: TRBV3-1/TRBV3-2; CDR3 DNA: TGTGCCAGCAGCCTCGCGACTCCCACGATCCGAGCCTACGAGCAGTACTTC; CDR3 protein: CASSLATPTIRAYEQYF
J gene: TRBJ2-3; D gene: TRBD2; clone size: .; V gene: TRBV7-2; CDR3 DNA: TGTGCCAGCAGCCTCACCCCGGGGGTAGCGGGGGGCACAGATACGCAGTATTTT; CDR3 protein: CASSLTPGVAGGTDTQYF
J gene: TRBJ2-2; D gene: TRBD1; clone size: .; V gene: TRBV5-1; CDR3 DNA: TGCGCCAGCAGCTTGGAGGGACAGGGAGGGGAGCTGTTTTTT; CDR3 protein: CASSLEGQGGELFF
J gene: TRBJ1-3; D gene: .; clone size: few; V gene: TRBV6-5; CDR3 DNA: TGTGCCAGCAGAACTGACGGGGGCTCTGGAAACACCATATATTTT; CDR3 protein: CASRTDGGSGNTIYF
J gene: TRBJ1-1; D gene: .; clone size: .; V gene: TRBV6-5; CDR3 DNA: TGTGCCAGCAGTCCTCAGGGGAGCACTGAAGCTTTCTTT; CDR3 protein: CASSPQGSTEAFF
J gene: TRBJ2-7; D gene: TRBD1; clone size: once; V gene: TRBV5-1; CDR3 DNA: TGCGCCAGCAGCCCCGGGACAGGCCCCTACGAGCAGTACTTC; CDR3 protein: CASSPGTGPYEQYF
J gene: TRBJ2-1; D gene: .; clone size: .; V gene: TRBV6-6; CDR3 DNA: TGTGCCAGCAGTTCTCTAGGGACTGATGAGCAGTTCTTC; CDR3 protein: CASSSLGTDEQFF
J gene: TRBJ2-3; D gene: TRBD2; clone size: .; V gene: TRBV7-2; CDR3 DNA: TGTGCCAGCAGCTCGGGACTATCTACAGATACGCAGTATTTT; CDR3 protein: CASSSGLSTDTQYF
J gene: TRBJ1-5; D gene: .; clone size: .; V gene: TRBV2; CDR3 DNA: TGTGCCAGCAGCAAAAGGGGGGGAGACGCTAGCAATCAGCCCCAGCATTTT; CDR3 protein: CASSKRGGDASNQPQHF
J gene: TRBJ2-7; D gene: .; clone size: .; V gene: TRBV7-2; CDR3 DNA: TGTGCCAGCAGCCCCCGACTGGAGGCGTCCTACGAGCAGTACTTC; CDR3 protein: CASSPRLEASYEQYF
J gene: TRBJ2-5; D gene: .; clone size: .; V gene: TRBV5-4; CDR3 DNA: TGTGCCAGCAGCTTGGGACCCGAGGGAGCCCAGTACTTC; CDR3 protein: CASSLGPEGAQYF
J gene: TRBJ1-3; D gene: .; clone size: .; V gene: TRBV11-2; CDR3 DNA: TGTGCCAGCAGCGCGAGGGGGAGGGGGACTGGAAACACCATATATTTT; CDR3 protein: CASSARGRGTGNTIYF
J gene: TRBJ1-5; D gene: TRBD1; clone size: .; V gene: TRBV19; CDR3 DNA: TGTGCCACTGGGACAGGGGGCGGACATAGCAATCAGCCCCAGCATTTT; CDR3 protein: CATGTGGGHSNQPQHF
J gene: TRBJ1-3; D gene: TRBD1; clone size: .; V gene: TRBV10-2; CDR3 DNA: TGCGCCAGCATGTCGGGACAGGGGAAAGGAAACACCATATATTTT; CDR3 protein: CASMSGQGKGNTIYF
J gene: TRBJ2-7; D gene: TRBD2; clone size: .; V gene: TRBV3-1/TRBV3-2; CDR3 DNA: TGTGCCAGCAGCCTCAAGGGGACCGGGACTAGCGGTTCCTACGAGCAGTACTTC; CDR3 protein: CASSLKGTGTSGSYEQYF
J gene: TRBJ2-1; D gene: .; clone size: .; V gene: TRBV29-1; CDR3 DNA: TGCAGCGTTGCATACAATGAGCAGTTCTTC; CDR3 protein: CSVAYNEQFF
J gene: TRBJ2-3; D gene: .; clone size: .; V gene: TRBV2; CDR3 DNA: TGTGCCAGCAGTGGGACAGACCCTAGCACAGATACGCAGTATTTT; CDR3 protein: CASSGTDPSTDTQYF
J gene: TRBJ1-5; D gene: TRBD1; clone size: .; V gene: TRBV7-9; CDR3 DNA: TGTGCCAGCAGCGGGACAGGGTACCAGCCCCAGCATTTT; CDR3 protein: CASSGTGYQPQHF
J gene: TRBJ2-7; D gene: TRBD2; clone size: .; V gene: TRBV6-2/TRBV6-3; CDR3 DNA: TGTGCCATCAGCAGGGCGGGAGGATCCTACGAGCAGTACTTC; CDR3 protein: CAISRAGGSYEQYF
J gene: TRBJ2-7; D gene: TRBD1; clone size: .; V gene: TRBV24-1; CDR3 DNA: TGTGCCACCAGTGATCGTTCTATGGGACAGGGGGCCTACGAGCAGTACTTC; CDR3 protein: CATSDRSMGQGAYEQYF
J gene: TRBJ2-1; D gene: .; clone size: .; V gene: TRBV3-1/TRBV3-2; CDR3 DNA: TGTGCCAGCAGCCCCCTCCGGGGGTCCTACAATGAGCAGTTCTTC; CDR3 protein: CASSPLRGSYNEQFF
J gene: TRBJ2-6; D gene: TRBD1; clone size: .; V gene: TRBV19; CDR3 DNA: TGTGCCAGTAGTCTCCGTCGGGACAGAGTTAGCTCTGGGGCCAACGTCCTGACTTTC; CDR3 protein: CASSLRRDRVSSGANVLTF
J gene: TRBJ2-5; D gene: .; clone size: .; V gene: TRBV28; CDR3 DNA: TGTGCCACTAGGACCCAGGGCATGGAGACCCAGTACTTC; CDR3 protein: CATRTQGMETQYF
J gene: TRBJ2-5; D gene: TRBD2; clone size: .; V gene: TRBV7-8; CDR3 DNA: TGTGCCAGCAGCTTAGCACAGGGTAGCGGGAGACCCCAAGAGACCCAGTACTTC; CDR3 protein: CASSLAQGSGRPQETQYF
J gene: TRBJ1-6; D gene: TRBD1; clone size: .; V gene: TRBV7-6; CDR3 DNA: TGTGCCAGCAGCTCAGACCCTTTGGTGTTCGGGACAGTTAATTCACCCCTCCACTTT; CDR3 protein: CASSSDPLVFGTVNSPLHF
J gene: TRBJ2-1; D gene: .; clone size: .; V gene: TRBV3-1/TRBV3-2; CDR3 DNA: TGTGCCAGCAGCCAAGGAGGAGTGTGGGACTTATACAATGAGCAGTTCTTC; CDR3 protein: CASSQGGVWDLYNEQFF
J gene: TRBJ2-2; D gene: TRBD1; clone size: .; V gene: TRBV28; CDR3 DNA: TGTGCCAGCAGTCGGACAGGGGCGATGGCCGGGGAGCTGTTTTTT; CDR3 protein: CASSRTGAMAGELFF
J gene: TRBJ2-2; D gene: TRBD1; clone size: .; V gene: TRBV5-5; CDR3 DNA: TGTGCCAGCAGCTTGCTCGGACAGGTCACCGGGGAGCTGTTTTTT; CDR3 protein: CASSLLGQVTGELFF
J gene: TRBJ1-3; D gene: TRBD1; clone size: once; V gene: TRBV7-2; CDR3 DNA: TGTGCCAGCAGACGCAAGACAGGGGCTGGAAACACCATATATTTT; CDR3 protein: CASRRKTGAGNTIYF
J gene: TRBJ1-1; D gene: .; clone size: .; V gene: TRBV10-3; CDR3 DNA: TGTGCCATCAGGGATTTGGGGTCGGGATCCACTGAAGCTTTCTTT; CDR3 protein: CAIRDLGSGSTEAFF
J gene: TRBJ2-7; D gene: .; clone size: .; V gene: TRBV5-8; CDR3 DNA: TGTGCCAGCAGCTTCGGATTGGGATGGAGGGGCTCCTACGAGCAGTACTTC; CDR3 protein: CASSFGLGWRGSYEQYF
J gene: TRBJ2-2; D gene: .; clone size: once; V gene: TRBV7-8; CDR3 DNA: TGTGCCAGCAGCTTGATGGCTAGCGTGAACACCGGGGAGCTGTTTTTT; CDR3 protein: CASSLMASVNTGELFF
J gene: TRBJ2-7; D gene: .; clone size: .; V gene: TRBV7-9; CDR3 DNA: TGTGCCAGCAGCTCCAGGGGATTGGACGAGCAGTACTTC; CDR3 protein: CASSSRGLDEQYF
J gene: TRBJ1-6; D gene: TRBD1; clone size: .; V gene: TRBV28; CDR3 DNA: TGTGCCAGCAGTCTTGGACAGGGGAGGGGTTCACCCCTCCACTTT; CDR3 protein: CASSLGQGRGSPLHF
J gene: TRBJ1-4; D gene: .; clone size: .; V gene: TRBV15; CDR3 DNA: TGTGCCACCAGCAGAGGCCCCGGGGAAAAACTGTTTTTT; CDR3 protein: CATSRGPGEKLFF